These 30 T cell receptor beta chains originate from one sample sequenced in a study of cytomegalovirus exposure and HLA in healthy donors. Amplification used 60 Vbeta primers and 13 Jbeta primers. Libraries were prepared by immunoSEQ multiplex PCR; TCRdb keeps only in-frame clonotypes and omits some of them. Found here are fewer than 200,000 clones, roughly 80% of them singletons; the top ten hold 6% to 9%. Sequencing was performed on PBMCs. The origin of the receptors is a woman in her twenties or thirties in good health and CMV-seropositive.

The V gene is TRBV7-2, the J gene TRBJ1-1; possibly TRBD1 for D (6 bases). Germline CDR1 is SGHTA and CDR2 is FQGNSA. CDR3 length equals 17 residues. Trimming stripped 3 bases from V and 5 bases from J, with 22 bases between. CDR3 sequence: CASSFHGTPVLWTEAFF. The CDR3 region has the DNA TGTGCCAGCAGCTTCCACGGGACACCGGTCCTATGGACTGAAGCTTTCTTT.

CDR3 amino acids: CASSYRGTDTQYF. CDR3 in DNA: TGTGCCAGCAGCTACAGGGGAACAGATACGCAGTATTTT. The chain couples TRBV9 to TRBJ2-3, with 7 positions matching TRBD1. The CDR3 loop spans 13 amino acids. Germline assignment: CDR1 SGDLS and CDR2 YYNGEE. V was pared by 4 bases and J by 3 bases, with 2 bases of the junction left unmatched.

Details on this clone: Additional DNA sequences in this sample encode the identical CDR3. This chain links TRBV9 with TRBJ2-1, with TRBD2 as a possible D gene (7 bases). The CDR3 is 15 residues long. V lost 0 bases to trimming and J lost 4 bases, with 11 bases between them. Germline V gene sequence: CDR1 SGDLS, CDR2 YYNGEE. The CDR3 protein is CASSVGGGGYNEQFF. CDR3 bases: TGTGCCAGCAGCGTAGGGGGGGGCGGTTACAATGAGCAGTTCTTC.

CDR3 in amino acids: CASSSLGGVGISGYTF. The CDR3 DNA reads as TGCGCCAGCAGCTCATTAGGGGGGGTCGGTATATCTGGCTACACCTTC. V and J are TRBV5-1 and TRBJ1-2; D is possibly TRBD1 (6 bases). Germline V gene data show CDR1 as SGHRS and CDR2 as YFSETQ. Trimming stripped 3 bases from V and 7 bases from J, with 22 bases between. The CDR3 consists of 16 residues.

This chain joins TRBV14 and TRBJ1-2; TRBD1 agrees at 9 bases. This CDR3 region has 13 residues. The germline V gene encodes CDR1 SGHDN and CDR2 FVKESK. Trimming removed 5 bases from V and 4 bases from J; junction bases left unmatched: 2. CDR3 protein: CASSKGQGYGYTF. CDR3 DNA sequence: TGTGCCAGCAGCAAGGGACAGGGCTATGGCTACACCTTC.

V is TRBV13 and J is TRBJ2-1, with a weak D call TRBD1 (5 bases). V was shortened by 0 bases and J by 2 bases, with 8 bases between the two germline ends. This CDR3 region has 15 residues. Per the germline V gene, CDR1 is PRHDT and CDR2 is FYEKMQ (reference sequence). CDR3: CASSLGSGTYNEQFF. The CDR3 DNA reads TGTGCCAGCAGCTTAGGGTCAGGGACCTACAATGAGCAGTTCTTC.

The rearrangement joins TRBV4-1 to TRBJ1-2, with D tentatively TRBD1 (6 bases). This CDR3 contains 16 residues. Trimming removed 4 bases at V and 3 bases at J, with 18 bases between. Germline CDR1 MGHRA, CDR2 YSYEKL. This CDR3 reads CASSLIDRPVDYGYTF. CDR3 DNA: TGCGCCAGCAGCCTCATCGACAGGCCGGTAGACTATGGCTACACCTTC.

The rearrangement joins TRBV5-1 to TRBJ2-7, with a tentative D call TRBD2 (5 bases). The CDR3 contains 14 residues. Trimming removed 1 base at V and 2 bases at J, with 10 bases between. Germline CDR1 reads SGHRS; CDR2 reads YFSETQ. In DNA, the CDR3 is TGCGCCAGCAGCTTGCAAAGAGGGCCCTACGAGCAGTACTTC. It translates to CASSLQRGPYEQYF.

This chain uses TRBV6-1 with TRBJ2-2; D is possibly TRBD2 (5 bases). V was shortened by 9 bases and J by 3 bases, with 14 bases between the two germline ends. The CDR3 has 14 residues. The germline V gene has CDR1 MNHNS and CDR2 SASEGT. The CDR3 protein is CASSGVWDTGELFF. In DNA form, the CDR3 reads TGTGCCAGTTCCGGGGTGTGGGACACCGGGGAGCTGTTTTTT.

This clone has more than one count but fewer than ten. The V call is TRBV10-3, the J call TRBJ1-1; possibly TRBD1 for D (5 bases). The V end lost 8 bases, the J end lost 4 bases, and 8 bases lay between the germline ends. This CDR3 is built from 11 residues. Germline lookup yields CDR1 ENHRY and CDR2 SYGVKD. DNA for the CDR3: TGTGCCATCCGGGGGGGCACTGAAGCTTTCTTT. It specifies CAIRGGTEAFF.

This sequence joins TRBV28 and TRBJ1-2, with 11 bases matching TRBD1. V was pared by 5 bases and J by 7 bases, with 12 bases of the junction left unmatched. The CDR3 sequence is 16 residues long. Germline V lookup: CDR1 MDHEN, CDR2 SYDVKM. CDR3 nucleotide sequence: TGTGCCAGCAGTATGGGGGGACAGGGGGATTTCGGTGGCTACACCTTC. Its protein product is CASSMGGQGDFGGYTF.

The gene calls are TRBV11-2 and TRBJ2-7; D ambiguous. The CDR3 sequence is 15 residues long. V dropped 1 base and J dropped 2 bases, with 12 bases sitting between them. Germline CDR1 is SGHAT and CDR2 is FQNNGV. The CDR3 loop reads CASSLGLGSPYEQYF. In DNA, the CDR3 is TGTGCCAGCAGCTTAGGTCTGGGCAGTCCCTACGAGCAGTACTTC.

This clone was observed a few times. It is unclear where the CDR3 begins or ends on the DNA, so no DNA is shown, and the CDR3 is as TCRdb lists it. The rearrangement joins TRBV21-1 to TRBJ1-2; the D call TRBD1 from the table was never checked on the DNA. TRBV21-1 is designated a pseudogene. 17 amino acids form the CDR3, both terminal residues included. CDR3 residues: CASSKWGQGAANYGYTF.

V gene TRBV4-3 combines with J gene TRBJ2-1, with a possible D match to TRBD2 (6 bases). Germline V lookup: CDR1 LGHNA, CDR2 YSLEER. Trimming took 3 bases from V and 10 from J, leaving 13 bases between them. The CDR3 runs 13 residues. In DNA form, the CDR3 reads TGCGCCAGCAGCCACGCGAACCGGGGGGAGCAGTTCTTC. Translated, it gives CASSHANRGEQFF.

The chain is built from TRBV11-3 and TRBJ1-5, with TRBD1 identical over 8 bases. Germline V gene sequence: CDR1 SGHNT, CDR2 YENEEA. The CDR3 is 17 amino acids. V lost 0 bases to trimming and J lost 2 bases; unmatched junction nucleotides: 6. CDR3 coding DNA: TGTGCCAGCAGCTTAGAGGACAGGGAGGGGGGCAATCAGCCCCAGCATTTT. It codes for CASSLEDREGGNQPQHF.

The chain couples TRBV18 to TRBJ2-5; D perhaps matches TRBD2 (6 bases). The V and J ends lost 3 bases and 4 bases respectively, with 15 bases between them. Germline V CDR1 and CDR2: KGHSH, LQKENI. The CDR3 runs to 15 residues. CDR3 sequence reads: CASSPVKAEGETQYF. The CDR3 nucleotides read TGTGCCAGCTCACCCGTTAAGGCGGAGGGAGAGACCCAGTACTTC.

The V and J genes are TRBV7-3 and TRBJ2-6, with no clear D. The CDR3 covers 18 residues. Trimming cost V 0 bases and J 3 bases, with 15 bases left between them. Germline V CDR1 and CDR2: SGHTA, FQGTGA. DNA for the CDR3: TGTGCCAGCAGCTTAACTGATCTTGGCCTCCTTGGGGCCAACGTCCTGACTTTC. It encodes CASSLTDLGLLGANVLTF.

This chain uses TRBV10-3 with TRBJ2-7; D might be TRBD1 (6 bases). The CDR3 is 13 amino acids. CDR1 is ENHRY and CDR2 is SYGVKD in the germline V gene. The germline V and J ends were trimmed by 5 bases and 4 bases, with 12 bases remaining between them. For the CDR3, the DNA is TGTGCCATCAGTAAGACAGGAAATTACGAGCAGTACTTC. It codes for CAISKTGNYEQYF.

The chain links TRBV2 to TRBJ1-2; D not resolved. CDR1 is SNHLY and CDR2 is FYNNEI in the germline V gene. This CDR3 region has 11 residues. The V gene lost 10 bases and the J gene lost 7 bases, with 13 bases spanning the gap. The CDR3 DNA is TGTGCCACCTCGGGAGGGTCTGGCTACACCTTC. Protein product: CATSGGSGYTF. Full variable domain (missing parts from reference TRBV2 and TRBJ1-2): EPEVTQTPSHQVTQMGQEVILRCVPISNHLYFYWYRQILGQKVEFLVSFYNNEISEKSEIFDDQFSVERPDGSNFTLKIRSTKLEDSAMYFCATSGGSGYTFGSGTRLTVV.

The V gene is TRBV7-9, the J gene TRBJ1-1; weak D call: TRBD1 (6 bases). Germline V gives CDR1 SEHNR, CDR2 FQNEAQ (reference sequence). Trimming stripped 5 bases from V and 4 bases from J, with 20 bases between. The CDR3 sequence is 16 residues long. DNA for the CDR3: TGTGCCAGCAGCCCCTCCGCCGGGGGGGCGGGCACTGAAGCTTTCTTT. The encoded protein is CASSPSAGGAGTEAFF.

This clone showed up just once. The conserved phenylalanine or tryptophan is not found at the CDR3 terminus, so this likely reflects a read error. The CDR3 region is CASSSGQYGNTIYL. CDR3 coding DNA: TGTGCCAGCAGCTCAGGACAGTACGGAAACACCATATATCTT. The chain has TRBV11-2 and TRBJ1-3, with a possible D match to TRBD1 (6 bases). CDR1 is SGHAT, CDR2 FQNNGV, per germline. V shed 4 bases and J shed 4 bases, with 11 bases lying between them. The CDR3 extends over 14 amino acids.

This clone has a handful of counts. The chain employs TRBV21-1 and TRBJ1-4. TRBV21-1 constitutes a pseudogene. CDR3 length: 10 residues. In DNA, the CDR3 is TGTGCCAGCACTCCCCCAGGACTAACTTTT. Protein: CASTPPGLTF.

This sequence joins TRBV25-1 and TRBJ1-5, with 7 nucleotides matching TRBD1. Germline assignment: CDR1 MGHDK and CDR2 SYGVNS. CDR3 length: 15 residues. V shed 9 bases, J shed 3 bases, and the junction held 11 bases outside the gene matches. The CDR3 is CAREGAAPYNQPQHF. The CDR3 region has the DNA TGTGCCAGGGAGGGGGCAGCGCCTTACAATCAGCCCCAGCATTTT.

This clone was picked up one time. The chain joins TRBV7-8 to TRBJ1-1; 9 bases agree with TRBD1. The CDR3 is 15 amino acids. V lost 4 bases to trimming and J lost 0 bases; unmatched junction nucleotides: 3. Germline loops: CDR1 SGHVS, CDR2 FQNEAQ. The CDR3 nucleotides are TGTGCCAGCAGCTCCGGGACAGGGATGAACACTGAAGCTTTCTTT. This translates into CASSSGTGMNTEAFF. The full variable domain, in which reference TRBV7-8 and TRBJ1-1 provide the parts outside the CDR3, is GAGVSQSPRYKVAKRGQDVALRCDPISGHVSLFWYQQALGQGPEFLTYFQNEAQLDKSGLPSDRFFAERPEGSVSTLKIQRTQQEDSAVYLCASSSGTGMNTEAFFGQGTRLTVV.

The rearrangement joins TRBV30 to TRBJ2-5; D may be TRBD2 (6 bases). This CDR3 is built from 12 residues. From germline, CDR1 is GTSNPN and CDR2 SVGIG (reference sequence). V dropped 4 bases and J dropped 5 bases, with 11 bases sitting between them. The CDR3 DNA sequence: TGTGCCTGGAACCCCAGCGGGGAGACCCAGTACTTC. Translated, it gives CAWNPSGETQYF.

The rearrangement links TRBV21-1 to TRBJ1-2; whether TRBD1, the table's D call, matches the DNA was not checked. TRBV21-1 is assigned pseudogene status. This CDR3 has 16 residues. The CDR3 region is CASSPRDRGPLYGYTF. The DNA of the CDR3 is TGTGCCAGCAGCCCCCGGGACAGGGGGCCCCTCTATGGCTACACCTTC.

The CDR3 DNA sequence: TGCGCCAGCAGCGATAGGGCGGGGGGCGCGGTATACGAGCAGTACTTC. It specifies CASSDRAGGAVYEQYF. The chain is built from TRBV5-1 and TRBJ2-5; 8 bases line up with TRBD2. The assigned J gene may be wrong: the sequence end matches TRBJ2-7 better. Looked up from germline, CDR1 is SGHRS and CDR2 is YFSETQ. The CDR3 is 16 residues long.

The rearrangement joins TRBV7-9 to TRBJ2-7, with 9 bases matching TRBD2. The CDR3 has 17 amino acids. The germline gives CDR1 SEHNR, CDR2 FQNEAQ (reference sequence). The J segment lost 0 bases and the V segment lost 4 bases, leaving 10 bases of the junction unmatched. The CDR3 loop is CASSSVGGRGGSYEQYF. CDR3 DNA sequence: TGTGCCAGCAGCTCCGTAGGGGGGCGGGGGGGCTCCTACGAGCAGTACTTC.

This clone occurred once. The chain employs TRBV5-1 and TRBJ2-7; 8 positions match TRBD1. CDR3 size: 15 residues. The V gene's germline CDR1 is SGHRS and CDR2 YFSETQ. V lost 6 bases and J lost 0; bases outside the gene matches: 8. The CDR3 nucleotides are TGCGCCAGCACAGACCGGACAGGGAGCTCCTACGAGCAGTACTTC. Translation: CASTDRTGSSYEQYF.

This sequence joins TRBV4-3 and TRBJ2-1; 11 bases fit TRBD2. The CDR3 is made up of 15 amino acids. Germline CDR1 is LGHNA and CDR2 is YSLEER. J was trimmed by 10 bases and V by 5 bases; bases with no gene match: 10. Written as DNA, the CDR3 is TGCGCCAGCAGCTACCTAGCGGGGGGATTCGGCGAGCAGTTCTTC. The encoded protein is CASSYLAGGFGEQFF.